This T cell receptor (beta chain) stems from a study of blood T cell repertoires in COVID-19. The CDR3 has 17 amino acids. Germline loops: CDR1 SGHVS, CDR2 FNYEAQ. The V and J ends lost 7 bases and 4 bases, in that order; junction bases with no gene match: 14. Profiling relied on immunoSEQ multiplex PCR, and the TCRdb table lists in-frame clones only, not all of them. This sample has roughly 200,000 clones, with 70% to 90% found just once. Sequenced input: peripheral blood. The V call is TRBV7-6, the J call TRBJ2-5; 11 bases align to TRBD2. This TCR was sampled from a woman of 80 years or more with acute or convalescent COVID-19. For the CDR3, the DNA is TGTGCCAGCACAATCTCTCCCCTAGCGGGAGGCGTAGAGACCCAGTACTTC. This sequence encodes CASTISPLAGGVETQYF.